This TCR beta chain was retrieved from a study of T cells in Graves' hyperthyroidism and ophthalmopathy. This clonotype was recorded only once. RNA transcripts were the template for amplifying TCR beta CDR3 regions. Carried out on the TCR CDR3, a first-round RT-PCR used the HTBI primer set. TCRdb redid the calling of the multiplex PCR reads with MiXCR, one entry per CDR3 protein. The sample carries over 350,000 distinct CDR3 sequences, roughly 13% recorded once. The diagnoses drew upon clinical symptoms, serum thyroxine and TRAb, thyroid ultrasound and orbital computed tomography. The CDR3 consists of 14 residues. Germline loops: CDR1 MNHEY, CDR2 SVGEGT. Trimming pared 7 bases from V and 1 base from J, leaving 10 bases between.

What was sequenced was blood. The source is a man aged 45-65 years with Graves' ophthalmopathy. This chain links TRBV6-2 or TRBV6-3 with TRBJ2-2, with D perhaps TRBD1 (6 bases). CDR3 amino acids: CASNRAGNTGELFF. The CDR3 bases are TGTGCCAGCAACAGGGCGGGGAACACCGGGGAGCTGTTTTTT.